Listed here is a single T cell receptor (beta chain). These data come from a study of blood T cell repertoires in COVID-19. In the study overall: Sites across the United States, Italy and Spain contributed samples from acute and convalescent COVID-19. T cells, B-cell-depleted T cells, or PBMCs supplied cDNA or gDNA.

Original handling: Researchers report that nucleated cell counts were estimated from reference gene primer amplification. Only in-frame clones appear in the TCRdb table, and some are missing; sequencing was by immunoSEQ multiplex PCR. The V and J calls and clone size come from that table; D and trimming were worked out from the DNA. The sample has about 40,000 clones; 70% to 90% are singletons. The sequenced material came from peripheral blood. The receptor comes from a human donor in a cohort sampled during active or convalescent COVID-19. The donor label of this sample is uncertain.

As DNA, the CDR3 is TGCGCCAGCACGAACCGACAGGGTGGATCACCCCTCCACTTT. Its translation is CASTNRQGGSPLHF. J is TRBJ1-6 and V is TRBV5-1; TRBD1 agrees at 7 bases. Germline CDR1 reads SGHRS; CDR2 reads YFSETQ. CDR3 length: 14 residues. Trimming took 6 bases from V and 10 from J; bases not matched to a gene: 10.